The 11 T cell receptor beta chains listed next were all sequenced from one sample in a study of technical replicates of blood from a handful of donors. TCRdb's copy holds only in-frame clones and misses some; the assay was immunoSEQ multiplex PCR. The repertoire holds more than 75,000 clones, with over 85% as singletons. What was sequenced was T cells isolated from PBMCs. All receptors come from a human donor in good health.

The chain recombines TRBV11-2 with TRBJ2-5; TRBD2 aligns across 7 bases. The V gene's germline CDR1 is SGHAT and CDR2 FQNNGV. V lost 3 bases and J lost 1; bases outside the gene matches: 8. The CDR3 spans 16 residues. The CDR3 bases are TGTGCCAGCAGCTTGTCTCTGTCGGGGGGCCAAGAGACCCAGTACTTC. Translating it yields CASSLSLSGGQETQYF.

CDR3 DNA: TGTGCCAGTAGTATAGGCACTTACACTGAAGCTTTCTTT. This translates into CASSIGTYTEAFF. The chain has TRBV19 and TRBJ1-1; D not certain. V dropped 1 base and J dropped 3 bases, with 6 bases sitting between them. Germline CDR1 reads LNHDA; CDR2 reads SQIVND (reference sequence). This CDR3 is built from 13 residues.

The chain links TRBV6-5 to TRBJ2-2, with 8 bases that match TRBD1. CDR3 length: 14 amino acids. V was clipped by 6 bases and J by 5 bases; unmatched bases: 5. Germline V lookup: CDR1 MNHEY, CDR2 SVGAGI. The CDR3 loop is CASSLTGETGELFF. In DNA form, the CDR3 reads TGTGCCAGCAGCCTGACAGGGGAGACCGGGGAGCTGTTTTTT.

The V and J genes are TRBV6-5 and TRBJ1-1, with 9 nucleotides matching TRBD1. The CDR3 consists of 14 residues. Germline CDR1 reads MNHEY; CDR2 reads SVGAGI. V lost 6 bases, J lost 10 bases, and 12 bases stayed unmatched. The CDR3: CASSPGQGDSLAFF. For the CDR3, the DNA is TGTGCCAGCAGCCCGGGACAGGGTGATTCGTTAGCTTTCTTT.

DNA for the CDR3: TGTGCCAGCAGTGAAGCCGACCTAGCGGGGGGTGGCCATGAGCAGTTCTTC. Its translation is CASSEADLAGGGHEQFF. V gene TRBV6-4 combines with J gene TRBJ2-1; 11 bases map to TRBD2. Germline trimming cut 3 bases from V and 8 bases from J; bases unmatched to any gene: 12. Germline V gene lookup returns CDR1 MRHNA and CDR2 SNTAGT. The CDR3 extends over 17 amino acids.

CDR3 nucleotides: TGTGCCAGTAGTATTACAGGGCGGAACACTGAAGCTTTCTTT. Residues: CASSITGRNTEAFF. This rearrangement joins TRBV19 to TRBJ1-1; a possible D gene is TRBD1 (6 bases). CDR3 size: 14 residues. V lost 3 bases and J 1 base, leaving 9 bases between the germline ends. Germline V gene lookup returns CDR1 LNHDA and CDR2 SQIVND (reference sequence).

The genes are TRBV27 and TRBJ1-1, with D perhaps matching TRBD1 (5 bases). Trimming removed 9 bases at V and 1 base at J, with 9 bases between. CDR3 length equals 12 residues. CDR1 and CDR2 from the germline V gene are MNHEY and SMNVEV (reference sequence). CDR3 nucleotides: TGTGCCAGGGGGGGAGGGAACACTGAAGCTTTCTTT. Encoded protein: CARGGGNTEAFF.

The rearrangement joins TRBV6-5 to TRBJ2-7; 8 bases match TRBD2. V lost 2 bases, J lost 0 bases, and 6 bases stayed unmatched. The CDR3 runs to 16 residues. Germline CDR1 reads MNHEY; CDR2 reads SVGAGI. The CDR3 region is CASSYQGGTSSYEQYF. The CDR3 DNA reads TGTGCCAGCAGTTACCAGGGTGGGACTAGCTCCTACGAGCAGTACTTC.

The genes are TRBV27 and TRBJ2-2; the match to TRBD2 covers 14 bases. Trimming at V came to 3 bases and at J to 7 bases, leaving 4 bases not matched to a gene. Germline values: CDR1 MNHEY, CDR2 SMNVEV (reference sequence). The CDR3 loop spans 16 amino acids. CDR3 loop: CASSLGLAGAIGELFF. The CDR3 DNA reads as TGTGCCAGCAGTTTGGGACTAGCGGGAGCAATCGGGGAGCTGTTTTTT.

This chain connects TRBV11-2 to TRBJ2-7; D unclear. CDR1 is SGHAT and CDR2 is FQNNGV in the germline V gene. V lost 4 bases and J lost 2, with 12 bases in between. This CDR3 is 14 amino acids long. The CDR3 DNA reads as TGTGCCAGCAGCTCCGTATTTGAGGCCTACGAGCAGTACTTC. Residues: CASSSVFEAYEQYF.

V gene TRBV15 combines with J gene TRBJ1-1; D uncertain. This CDR3 comprises 14 residues. V lost 4 bases to trimming and J lost 3 bases, with 12 bases between them. The V gene's germline CDR1 is LNHNV and CDR2 YYDKDF (reference sequence). The CDR3 coding sequence is TGTGCCACCAGCACTAGCACTCACCACACTGAAGCTTTCTTT. Translated: CATSTSTHHTEAFF.